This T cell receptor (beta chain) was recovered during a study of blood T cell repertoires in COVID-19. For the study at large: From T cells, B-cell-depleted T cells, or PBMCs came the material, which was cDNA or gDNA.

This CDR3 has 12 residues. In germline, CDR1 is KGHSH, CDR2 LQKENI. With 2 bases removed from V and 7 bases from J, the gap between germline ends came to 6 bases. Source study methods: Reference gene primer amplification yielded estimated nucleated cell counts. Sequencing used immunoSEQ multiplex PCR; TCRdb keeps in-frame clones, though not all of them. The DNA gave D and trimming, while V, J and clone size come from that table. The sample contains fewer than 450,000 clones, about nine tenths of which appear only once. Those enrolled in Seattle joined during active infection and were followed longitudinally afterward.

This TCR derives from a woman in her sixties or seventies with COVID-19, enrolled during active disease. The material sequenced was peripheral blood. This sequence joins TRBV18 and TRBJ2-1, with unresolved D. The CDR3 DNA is TGTGCCAGCTCACCAAGTAGAAATGAGCAGTTCTTC. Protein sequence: CASSPSRNEQFF. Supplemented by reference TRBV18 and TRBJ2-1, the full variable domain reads NAGVMQNPRHLVRRRGQEARLRCSPMKGHSHVYWYRQLPEEGLKFMVYLQKENIIDESGMPKERFSAEFPKEGPSILRIQQVVRGDSAAYFCASSPSRNEQFFGPGTRLTVL.